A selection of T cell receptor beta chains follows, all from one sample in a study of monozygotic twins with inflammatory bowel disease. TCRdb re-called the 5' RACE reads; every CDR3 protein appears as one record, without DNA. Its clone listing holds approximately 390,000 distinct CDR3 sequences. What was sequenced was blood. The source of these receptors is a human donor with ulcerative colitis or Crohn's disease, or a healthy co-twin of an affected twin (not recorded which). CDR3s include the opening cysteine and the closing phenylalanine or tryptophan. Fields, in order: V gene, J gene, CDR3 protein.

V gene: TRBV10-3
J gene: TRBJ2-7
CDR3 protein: CATSDYRVLYEQYF

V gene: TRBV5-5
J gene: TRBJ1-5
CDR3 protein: CASSLEDQPQHF

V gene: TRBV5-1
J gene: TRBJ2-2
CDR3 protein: CASSRNPRGELFF

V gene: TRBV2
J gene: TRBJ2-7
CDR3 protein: CASSEDRLAGGYEQYF

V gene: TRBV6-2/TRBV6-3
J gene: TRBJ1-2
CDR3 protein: CASSYSTGTRGYTF

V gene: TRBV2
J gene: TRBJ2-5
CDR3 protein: CASKRDGETQYF

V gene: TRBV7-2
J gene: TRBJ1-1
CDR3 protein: CASSLRPGQDAEAFF

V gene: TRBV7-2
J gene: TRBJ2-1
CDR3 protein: CASSLRWGGLLNEQFF

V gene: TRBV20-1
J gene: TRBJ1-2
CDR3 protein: CSALGQEGGYTF

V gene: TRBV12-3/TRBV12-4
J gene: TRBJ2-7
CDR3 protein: CASSFRGSNEQYF

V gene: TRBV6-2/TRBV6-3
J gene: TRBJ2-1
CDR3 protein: CASSSPLAGGSRGRHGEQFF

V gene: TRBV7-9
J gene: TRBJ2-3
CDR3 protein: CASSPLPRGGYTDTQYF

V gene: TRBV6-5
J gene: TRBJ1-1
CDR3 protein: CASSYSIYRIAFF

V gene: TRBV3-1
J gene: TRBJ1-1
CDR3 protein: CASSVNINGAEAFF

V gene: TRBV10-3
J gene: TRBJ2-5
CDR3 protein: CAISASSQETQYF

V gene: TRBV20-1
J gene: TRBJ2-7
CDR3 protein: CSARDLETPDEQYF

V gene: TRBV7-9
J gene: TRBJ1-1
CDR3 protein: CASRSFDRGANTEAFF

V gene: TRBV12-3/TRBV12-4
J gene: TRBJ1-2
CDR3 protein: CASSVTGWYGYTF

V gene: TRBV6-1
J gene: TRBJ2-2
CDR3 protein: CASRLTGGGGTGELFF

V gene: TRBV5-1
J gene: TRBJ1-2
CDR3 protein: CASSASGTAGYTF

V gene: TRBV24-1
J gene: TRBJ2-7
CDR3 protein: CATSEPDTGKWTVGQYF

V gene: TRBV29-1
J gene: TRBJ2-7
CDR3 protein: CSVTRAGQSSYEQYF

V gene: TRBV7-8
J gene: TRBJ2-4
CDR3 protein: CASSLSYPRRKNIQYF